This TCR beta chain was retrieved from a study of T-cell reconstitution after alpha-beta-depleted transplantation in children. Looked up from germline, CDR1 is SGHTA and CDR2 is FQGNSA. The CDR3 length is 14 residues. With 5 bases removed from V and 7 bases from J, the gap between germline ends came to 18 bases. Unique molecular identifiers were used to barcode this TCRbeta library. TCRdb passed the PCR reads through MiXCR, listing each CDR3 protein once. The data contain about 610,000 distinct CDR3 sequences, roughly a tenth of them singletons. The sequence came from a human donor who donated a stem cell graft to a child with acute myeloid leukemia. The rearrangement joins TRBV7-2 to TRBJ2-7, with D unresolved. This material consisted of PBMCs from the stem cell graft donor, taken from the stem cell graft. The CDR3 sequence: CASSPPPLAPEQYF. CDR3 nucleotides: TGTGCCAGCAGCCCCCCCCCGCTGGCCCCTGAGCAGTACTTC. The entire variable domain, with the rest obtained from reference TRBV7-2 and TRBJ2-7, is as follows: GAGVSQSPSNKVTEKGKDVELRCDPISGHTALYWYRQSLGQGLEFLIYFQGNSAPDKSGLPSDRFSAERTGGSVSTLTIQRTQQEDSAVYLCASSPPPLAPEQYFGPGTRLTVT.